This TCR beta chain was identified in a study of CD8+CD57+ T cells in acquired aplastic anemia. Study-wide background: Isolated CD4+ and CD8+ cells, once sorted, yielded DNA averaging 3.2 ug. Approximately 10 million reads, on average, were obtained for CD4+ cells from healthy donors.

TCR beta VDJ and CDR3 profiles were obtained from a genomic DNA template. TCRdb reanalysed the reads using MiXCR and keeps one entry per CDR3 protein. Of just over 400,000 distinct CDR3 sequences in the sample, 55% to 75% were seen once. This clonotype was counted at least ten times. Its specificity is unknown. Trimming took 2 bases from V and 5 from J; bases not matched to a gene: 5. CDR1 is MNHEY and CDR2 is SVGAGI in the germline V gene. The CDR3 length is 14 residues. Study observations and caveats: Between patients and controls, about 31 CD8+ CDR3 sequences were found in common.

The source material was sorted CD4+, CD8+, or CD8+CD57+ T cells (not recorded which) from PBMCs. The chain recombines TRBV6-5 with TRBJ1-1; 7 bases match TRBD1. The clonotype was recovered from a human donor in good health, serving as a control. CDR3 sequence reads: CASSYDRAGTEAFF. The CDR3 DNA reads TGTGCCAGCAGTTACGACAGGGCGGGAACTGAAGCTTTCTTT.